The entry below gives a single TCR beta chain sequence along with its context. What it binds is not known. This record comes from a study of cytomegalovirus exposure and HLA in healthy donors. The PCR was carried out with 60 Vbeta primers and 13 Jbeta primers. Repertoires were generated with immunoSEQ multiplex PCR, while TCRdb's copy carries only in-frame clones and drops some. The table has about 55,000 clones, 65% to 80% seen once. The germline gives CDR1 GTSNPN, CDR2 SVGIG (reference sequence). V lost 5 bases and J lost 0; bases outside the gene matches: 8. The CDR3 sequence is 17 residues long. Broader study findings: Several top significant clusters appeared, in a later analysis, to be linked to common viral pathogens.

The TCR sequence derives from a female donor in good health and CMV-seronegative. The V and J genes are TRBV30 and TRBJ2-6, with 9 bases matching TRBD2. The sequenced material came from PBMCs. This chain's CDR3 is CAWGWSGGSSGANVLTF. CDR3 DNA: TGTGCCTGGGGTTGGAGCGGGGGGAGCTCTGGGGCCAACGTCCTGACTTTC.